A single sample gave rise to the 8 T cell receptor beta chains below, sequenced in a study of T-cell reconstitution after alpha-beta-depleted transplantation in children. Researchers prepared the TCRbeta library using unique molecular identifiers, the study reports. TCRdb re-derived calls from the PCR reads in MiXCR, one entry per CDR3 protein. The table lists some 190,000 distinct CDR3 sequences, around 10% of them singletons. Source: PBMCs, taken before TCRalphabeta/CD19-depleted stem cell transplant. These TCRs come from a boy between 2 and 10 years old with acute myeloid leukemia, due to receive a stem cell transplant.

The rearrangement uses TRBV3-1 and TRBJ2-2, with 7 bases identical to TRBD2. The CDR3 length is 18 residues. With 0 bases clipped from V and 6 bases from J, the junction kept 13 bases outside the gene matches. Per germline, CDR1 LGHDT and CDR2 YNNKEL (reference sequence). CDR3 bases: TGTGCCAGCAGCCAAGAGACCATAACACCTCGGGGGGCCGGGGAGCTGTTTTTT. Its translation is CASSQETITPRGAGELFF.

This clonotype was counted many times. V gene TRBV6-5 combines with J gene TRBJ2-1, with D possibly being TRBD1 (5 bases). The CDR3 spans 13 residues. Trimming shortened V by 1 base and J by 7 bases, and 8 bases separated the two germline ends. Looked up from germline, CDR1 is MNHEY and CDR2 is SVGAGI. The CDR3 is CASSYLNRNEQFF. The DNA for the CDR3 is TGTGCCAGCAGTTACTTAAACAGGAATGAGCAGTTCTTC.

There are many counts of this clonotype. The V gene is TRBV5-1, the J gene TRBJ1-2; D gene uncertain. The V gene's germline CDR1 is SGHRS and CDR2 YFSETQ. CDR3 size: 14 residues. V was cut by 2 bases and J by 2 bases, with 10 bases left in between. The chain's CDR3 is CASSFRPPNYGYTF. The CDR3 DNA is TGCGCCAGCAGCTTTCGTCCTCCCAACTATGGCTACACCTTC.

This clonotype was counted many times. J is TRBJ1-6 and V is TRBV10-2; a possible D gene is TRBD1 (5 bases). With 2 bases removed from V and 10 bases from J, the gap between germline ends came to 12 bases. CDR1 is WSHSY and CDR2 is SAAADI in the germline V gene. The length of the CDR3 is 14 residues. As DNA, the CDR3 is TGCGCCAGCAGTGAGCAGGGAGGAAGCTCACCCCTCCACTTT. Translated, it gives CASSEQGGSSPLHF.

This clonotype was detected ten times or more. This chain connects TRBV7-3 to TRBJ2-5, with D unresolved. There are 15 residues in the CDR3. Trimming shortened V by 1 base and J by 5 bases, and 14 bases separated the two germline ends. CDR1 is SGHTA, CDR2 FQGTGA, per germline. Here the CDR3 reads CASSLIPDGEETQYF. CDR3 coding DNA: TGTGCCAGCAGCTTAATCCCCGACGGTGAGGAGACCCAGTACTTC.

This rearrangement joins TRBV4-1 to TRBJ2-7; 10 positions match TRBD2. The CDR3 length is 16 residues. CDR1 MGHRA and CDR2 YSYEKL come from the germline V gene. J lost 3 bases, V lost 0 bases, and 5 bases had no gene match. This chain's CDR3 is CASSQERAGGVYEQYV. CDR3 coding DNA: TGCGCCAGCAGCCAAGAGAGAGCGGGGGGGGTCTACGAGCAGTACGTC.

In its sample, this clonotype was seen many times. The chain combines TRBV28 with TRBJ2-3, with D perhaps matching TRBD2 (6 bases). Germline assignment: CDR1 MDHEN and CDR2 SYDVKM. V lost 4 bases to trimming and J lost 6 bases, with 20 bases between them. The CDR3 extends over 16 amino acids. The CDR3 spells CASSSFKRAAVDTQYF. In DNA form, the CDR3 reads TGTGCCAGCAGTTCCTTCAAGCGGGCCGCGGTGGATACGCAGTATTTT.

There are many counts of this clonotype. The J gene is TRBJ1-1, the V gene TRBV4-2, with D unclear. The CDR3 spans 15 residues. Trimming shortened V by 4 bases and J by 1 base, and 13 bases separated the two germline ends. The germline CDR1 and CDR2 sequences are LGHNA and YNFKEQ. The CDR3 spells CASSPQPIRNTEAFF. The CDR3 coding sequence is TGTGCCAGCAGCCCTCAGCCCATCCGGAACACTGAAGCTTTCTTT.